These T cell receptor beta chains were read from a single sample in a study of neurological immune-mediated disorders. One entry per CDR3 protein, called by TCRdb with MiXCR from the 5' RACE reads. The sample lists 55,000 to 75,000 distinct CDR3 sequences; over 2% were seen once. Specimen: PBMCs. These receptors were taken from a man in his fifties or sixties with multiple sclerosis. The CDR3 runs from the conserved cysteine through the conserved F or W. A D gene is named only where the DNA matches it firmly. Where a row states a size, it is once, few, many or the class of an expanded clone; other rows omit it.

j_gene: TRBJ2-7; v_gene: TRBV4-3; d_gene: .; abundance: many; CDR3nt: TGCGCCAGCAGCCGGGCCAGAGCCTACGAGCAGTACTTC; CDR3aa: CASSRARAYEQYF
j_gene: TRBJ2-3; v_gene: TRBV7-2; d_gene: .; abundance: .; CDR3nt: TGTGCCAGCAGCTTCCTGGGTCCTGGCGCAGATACGCAGTATTTT; CDR3aa: CASSFLGPGADTQYF
j_gene: TRBJ2-1; v_gene: TRBV5-1; d_gene: .; abundance: many; CDR3nt: TGCGCCAGCAGCTTGGGTCCGGGCCGTAATGAGCAGTTCTTC; CDR3aa: CASSLGPGRNEQFF
j_gene: TRBJ2-7; v_gene: TRBV4-1; d_gene: TRBD1; abundance: many; CDR3nt: TGCGCCAGCAGCCAGGGGGCAGGGGGATACGAGCAGTACTTC; CDR3aa: CASSQGAGGYEQYF
j_gene: TRBJ1-6; v_gene: TRBV12-3/TRBV12-4; d_gene: TRBD1; abundance: many; CDR3nt: TGTGCCAGCAGTTATACAGGGGAAAATTCACCCCTCCACTTT; CDR3aa: CASSYTGENSPLHF
j_gene: TRBJ2-7; v_gene: TRBV20-1; d_gene: .; abundance: many; CDR3nt: TGCAGTGCCGCTGCCCAGGGGGGTCTCTACGAGCAGTACTTC; CDR3aa: CSAAAQGGLYEQYF
j_gene: TRBJ2-7; v_gene: TRBV18; d_gene: TRBD1; abundance: .; CDR3nt: TGTGCCAGCGAGGGGACAGGGCGAAACGAGCAGTACTTC; CDR3aa: CASEGTGRNEQYF
j_gene: TRBJ2-7; v_gene: TRBV11-2; d_gene: .; abundance: many; CDR3nt: TGTGCCAGCAGCTCCTGGGGAGGCGTCTACGAGCAGTACTTC; CDR3aa: CASSSWGGVYEQYF
j_gene: TRBJ1-1; v_gene: TRBV18; d_gene: .; abundance: many; CDR3nt: TGTGCCAGCTCACCCTCACCAGGCCTGAACACTGAAGCTTTCTTT; CDR3aa: CASSPSPGLNTEAFF
j_gene: TRBJ2-7; v_gene: TRBV5-1; d_gene: .; abundance: many; CDR3nt: TGCGCCAGCAGCATGGATTACGAGCAGTACTTC; CDR3aa: CASSMDYEQYF
j_gene: TRBJ2-1; v_gene: TRBV5-1; d_gene: TRBD2; abundance: many; CDR3nt: TGCGCCAGCAGGTGGGTAGCGGGGGCCAATGAGCAGTTCTTC; CDR3aa: CASRWVAGANEQFF
j_gene: TRBJ2-1; v_gene: TRBV5-6; d_gene: .; abundance: many; CDR3nt: TGTGCCAGCAGCTTGCCACAGGGCGGTGAGCAGTTCTTC; CDR3aa: CASSLPQGGEQFF
j_gene: TRBJ1-2; v_gene: TRBV18; d_gene: .; abundance: many; CDR3nt: TGTGCCAGCTCACCTTCAGGTCGGCTTTATGGCTACACCTTC; CDR3aa: CASSPSGRLYGYTF
j_gene: TRBJ2-1; v_gene: TRBV5-5; d_gene: .; abundance: many; CDR3nt: TGTGCCAGCAGCTTGGCGGGGAGCTCCTACAATGAGCAGTTCTTC; CDR3aa: CASSLAGSSYNEQFF
j_gene: TRBJ2-7; v_gene: TRBV12-3/TRBV12-4; d_gene: .; abundance: many; CDR3nt: TGTGCCAGCAGTGCCGGAGGGGAGCAGTACTTC; CDR3aa: CASSAGGEQYF
j_gene: TRBJ2-5; v_gene: TRBV3-1; d_gene: .; abundance: many; CDR3nt: TGTGCCAGCAGCCAAGATCGGGGGACCCAGTACTTC; CDR3aa: CASSQDRGTQYF
j_gene: TRBJ2-1; v_gene: TRBV5-1; d_gene: .; abundance: many; CDR3nt: TGCGCCAGCAGCTTACAGGGACCCTACAATGAGCAGTTCTTC; CDR3aa: CASSLQGPYNEQFF
j_gene: TRBJ1-1; v_gene: TRBV12-3/TRBV12-4; d_gene: .; abundance: many; CDR3nt: TGTGCCAGCAGTTTTGGTCAGGGGAACACTGAAGCTTTCTTT; CDR3aa: CASSFGQGNTEAFF
j_gene: TRBJ2-1; v_gene: TRBV12-3/TRBV12-4; d_gene: .; abundance: many; CDR3nt: TGTGCCAGCAGTTTATTACAATTGAATGAGCAGTTCTTC; CDR3aa: CASSLLQLNEQFF
j_gene: TRBJ1-2; v_gene: TRBV20-1; d_gene: TRBD1; abundance: many; CDR3nt: TGCAGTGCTAGCCAACAGGGGCCCTATGGCTACACCTTC; CDR3aa: CSASQQGPYGYTF
j_gene: TRBJ2-7; v_gene: TRBV20-1; d_gene: .; abundance: many; CDR3nt: TGCAGTGCTAGGACACCAACCGAGCCGTTGAACGAGCAGTACTTC; CDR3aa: CSARTPTEPLNEQYF
j_gene: TRBJ2-5; v_gene: TRBV27; d_gene: .; abundance: many; CDR3nt: TGTGCCAGCAGACCCGGACTAAAAGAGACCCAGTACTTC; CDR3aa: CASRPGLKETQYF
j_gene: TRBJ2-7; v_gene: TRBV7-2; d_gene: TRBD2; abundance: many; CDR3nt: TGTGCCAGCAGCTCTAATAGCGGGAATGTGTACGAGCAGTACTTC; CDR3aa: CASSSNSGNVYEQYF
j_gene: TRBJ1-1; v_gene: TRBV20-1; d_gene: TRBD1; abundance: medium-sized; CDR3nt: TGCAGTGCCGGGACAGGCGCCCAGGTCACTGAAGCTTTCTTT; CDR3aa: CSAGTGAQVTEAFF
j_gene: TRBJ1-2; v_gene: TRBV10-3; d_gene: .; abundance: many; CDR3nt: TGTGCCATCAGTGAGACCGGTAACTATGGCTACACCTTC; CDR3aa: CAISETGNYGYTF
j_gene: TRBJ2-3; v_gene: TRBV30; d_gene: .; abundance: many; CDR3nt: TGTGCCTGGAGTTCAAACCTGTGGCGCGGCACAGATACGCAGTATTTT; CDR3aa: CAWSSNLWRGTDTQYF
j_gene: TRBJ2-7; v_gene: TRBV7-2; d_gene: .; abundance: many; CDR3nt: TGTGCCAGCAGCTCGTATAGGGTCGAGCAGTACTTC; CDR3aa: CASSSYRVEQYF
j_gene: TRBJ2-2; v_gene: TRBV7-2; d_gene: TRBD2; abundance: many; CDR3nt: TGTGCCAGCAGCCCCGGGGGCGGGGGGGCCCGGGAGCTGTTTTTT; CDR3aa: CASSPGGGGARELFF
j_gene: TRBJ2-1; v_gene: TRBV6-4; d_gene: .; abundance: .; CDR3nt: TGTGCCAGCAGTGAGGACTTCTCCTACAATGAGCAGTTCTTC; CDR3aa: CASSEDFSYNEQFF
j_gene: TRBJ1-1; v_gene: TRBV5-5; d_gene: .; abundance: many; CDR3nt: TGTGCCAGCAGCGATCCGGGACAAAGGTCTGAAGCTTTCTTT; CDR3aa: CASSDPGQRSEAFF
j_gene: TRBJ2-7; v_gene: TRBV15; d_gene: TRBD1; abundance: many; CDR3nt: TGTGCCACCAGCACGAACGACAGGGGGCTCTACGAGCAGTACTTC; CDR3aa: CATSTNDRGLYEQYF
j_gene: TRBJ1-5; v_gene: TRBV27; d_gene: .; abundance: many; CDR3nt: TGTGCCAGCAGTTCCCTCGGGAGACCGCCCCAGCATTTT; CDR3aa: CASSSLGRPPQHF
j_gene: TRBJ1-5; v_gene: TRBV5-8; d_gene: .; abundance: few; CDR3nt: TGTGCCAGCAGCCCTTTGAGTGGCAGGGGCAGCAATCAGCCCCAGCATTTT; CDR3aa: CASSPLSGRGSNQPQHF
j_gene: TRBJ1-6; v_gene: TRBV7-9; d_gene: .; abundance: many; CDR3nt: TGTGCCAGCAGCTTAGAGCAGGGGACCTCACCCCTCCACTTT; CDR3aa: CASSLEQGTSPLHF
j_gene: TRBJ2-7; v_gene: TRBV29-1; d_gene: .; abundance: many; CDR3nt: TGCAGCGTTGAAGACACAGCGGAGCAGTACTTC; CDR3aa: CSVEDTAEQYF
j_gene: TRBJ1-2; v_gene: TRBV9; d_gene: .; abundance: many; CDR3nt: TGTGCCAGCAGTTTGACAGATTCTAGGACTATGGGGCGCTACACCTTC; CDR3aa: CASSLTDSRTMGRYTF
j_gene: TRBJ1-6; v_gene: TRBV7-2; d_gene: TRBD1; abundance: many; CDR3nt: TGTGCCAGCAGCCCGGACAGGGCAAATAATTCACCCCTCCACTTT; CDR3aa: CASSPDRANNSPLHF
j_gene: TRBJ1-5; v_gene: TRBV6-5; d_gene: .; abundance: many; CDR3nt: TGTGCCAGCAGTCGCAGGGGAGGTCAGCCCCAGCATTTT; CDR3aa: CASSRRGGQPQHF
j_gene: TRBJ2-1; v_gene: TRBV6-6; d_gene: TRBD2; abundance: many; CDR3nt: TGTGCCAGCAGTTACGTCGCTAGCGGGGGAAATGAGCAGTTCTTC; CDR3aa: CASSYVASGGNEQFF
j_gene: TRBJ1-4; v_gene: TRBV7-8; d_gene: .; abundance: many; CDR3nt: TGTGCCAGCAGCTTAGGACTTCGCAATGAAAAACTGTTTTTT; CDR3aa: CASSLGLRNEKLFF
j_gene: TRBJ1-5; v_gene: TRBV20-1; d_gene: TRBD1; abundance: many; CDR3nt: TGCAGTGCTAGAGATGACAGGGTGGGGGGCAATCAGCCCCAGCATTTT; CDR3aa: CSARDDRVGGNQPQHF
j_gene: TRBJ1-3; v_gene: TRBV6-5; d_gene: .; abundance: many; CDR3nt: TGTGCCAGCACCACTCGACAGTCTGGAAACACCATATATTTT; CDR3aa: CASTTRQSGNTIYF
j_gene: TRBJ2-1; v_gene: TRBV7-2; d_gene: .; abundance: many; CDR3nt: TGTGCCAGCAGCTTAGGGGGTAGTGAGCAGTTCTTC; CDR3aa: CASSLGGSEQFF
j_gene: TRBJ2-3; v_gene: TRBV5-6; d_gene: .; abundance: many; CDR3nt: TGTGCCAGCAGCGCCTACCTGGGACTTCACACAGATACGCAGTATTTT; CDR3aa: CASSAYLGLHTDTQYF
j_gene: TRBJ2-5; v_gene: TRBV27; d_gene: .; abundance: many; CDR3nt: TGTGCCAGCAGTGTTAGGGGGGAGACCCAGTACTTC; CDR3aa: CASSVRGETQYF
j_gene: TRBJ1-5; v_gene: TRBV19; d_gene: .; abundance: .; CDR3nt: TGTGCCAGTACCCCGATGACCTCGGATCAGCCCCAGCATTTT; CDR3aa: CASTPMTSDQPQHF